A single sample gave rise to the 9 T cell receptor beta chains below, sequenced in a study of blood T cell repertoires in COVID-19. Profiled with immunoSEQ multiplex PCR; TCRdb holds only in-frame clones, not every one. The profile shows around 150,000 clones, under 85% of them singletons. Sequencing was performed on peripheral blood. These receptors all stem from a woman at least 80 years old in a cohort sampled during active or convalescent COVID-19.

This clone was seen a handful of times. V and J are TRBV2 and TRBJ2-1; tentative D call: TRBD2 (5 bases). V was cut by 3 bases and J by 6 bases, with 9 bases left in between. The CDR3 is 13 amino acids. Germline lookup yields CDR1 SNHLY and CDR2 FYNNEI. The CDR3 loop reads CASSEDLVNEQFF. The CDR3 DNA reads as TGTGCCAGCAGTGAGGACTTGGTCAATGAGCAGTTCTTC.

This rearrangement joins TRBV28 to TRBJ2-1; TRBD2 agrees at 7 bases. V shed 5 bases and J 8 bases; nucleotides not matched to a gene: 12. Germline CDR1 reads MDHEN; CDR2 reads SYDVKM. The CDR3 contains 15 residues. The CDR3 region has the DNA TGTGCCAGCAGTCGCGGGGGAGCGGTTGGAGATGAGCAGTTCTTC. Translated, it gives CASSRGGAVGDEQFF.

The chain links TRBV21-1 to TRBJ2-7; no check of the table's D call, TRBD1, against the DNA was made. TRBV21-1 is classified as a pseudogene. CDR3 length: 12 amino acids. DNA of the CDR3: TGTGCCAGCAGCAAACAGGGGGACGAGCAGTACGTC. It codes for CASSKQGDEQYV.

This clone was counted once. The gene calls are TRBV6-1 and TRBJ2-7, with a tentative D call TRBD1 (5 bases). The germline V gene encodes CDR1 MNHNS and CDR2 SASEGT. The CDR3 totals 14 residues. V dropped 2 bases and J dropped 1 base, with 9 bases sitting between them. The CDR3 spells CASSEFDRSYEQYF. For the CDR3, the DNA is TGTGCCAGCAGTGAATTTGACAGATCCTACGAGCAGTACTTC.

The J gene is TRBJ1-2, the V gene TRBV3-1 (or the pseudogene TRBV3-2); tentative D call: TRBD1 (6 bases). Germline loops: CDR1 LGHDT, CDR2 YNNKEL (reference sequence). CDR3 length: 15 amino acids. The V end lost 1 base, the J end lost 3 bases, and 12 bases lay between the germline ends. DNA for the CDR3: TGTGCCAGCAGCCAAGGGCCGGGGGGCTACTATGGCTACACCTTC. Encoded protein: CASSQGPGGYYGYTF.

V gene TRBV5-4 combines with J gene TRBJ1-2; D not certain. Trimming took off 4 bases at V and 2 bases at J, with 21 bases between the two ends. Germline values: CDR1 SGHNT, CDR2 YYREEE (reference sequence). The CDR3 runs 17 residues. The CDR3: CASSPQWVGVLNYGYTF. CDR3 nucleotide sequence: TGTGCCAGCAGCCCGCAGTGGGTGGGAGTTTTAAACTATGGCTACACCTTC.

V is TRBV5-1 and J is TRBJ2-2; 9 bases match TRBD1. The germline gives CDR1 SGHRS, CDR2 YFSETQ. This CDR3 has 14 amino acids. V was pared by 3 bases and J by 5 bases, with 2 bases of the junction left unmatched. The CDR3 here is CASSWDRATGELFF. CDR3 bases: TGCGCCAGCAGCTGGGACAGGGCAACCGGGGAGCTGTTTTTT. Filled out from reference TRBV5-1 and TRBJ2-2, the complete variable domain reads KAGVTQTPRYLIKTRGQQVTLSCSPISGHRSVSWYQQTPGQGLQFLFEYFSETQRNKGNFPGRFSGRQFSNSRSEMNVSTLELGDSALYLCASSWDRATGELFFGEGSRLTVL.

Comment on this clone: Other nucleotide sequences in the sample specify the same CDR3. The chain has TRBV7-6 and TRBJ2-3, with 9 positions matching TRBD2. The V and J ends lost 3 bases and 0 bases, in that order; junction bases with no gene match: 7. The CDR3 is 17 residues long. Germline values: CDR1 SGHVS, CDR2 FNYEAQ. CDR3 amino acids: CASSFAGGLVSTDTQYF. CDR3 coding DNA: TGTGCCAGCAGCTTTGCGGGGGGGCTGGTGAGCACAGATACGCAGTATTTT.

V gene TRBV6-6 combines with J gene TRBJ2-7; perhaps TRBD1 as D (6 bases). The CDR3 runs to 12 residues. Trimming removed 6 bases at V and 6 bases at J, with 12 bases between. Germline values: CDR1 MNHNY, CDR2 SVGAGI (reference sequence). CDR3 bases: TGTGCCAGCAGCCCCACAGGGACCGAGCAGTACTTC. Amino acid sequence: CASSPTGTEQYF.